These T cell receptor beta chains were read from a single sample in a study of T cell responses to AZD1222 COVID-19 vaccine. The data were produced by immunoSEQ multiplex PCR, yet TCRdb's version contains in-frame clones alone and is incomplete. The sample shows roughly 140,000 clones, 90% to 95% of them seen only once. Sequences were derived from peripheral blood, sampled 28 days after the second AZD1222 dose. These receptors all stem from an adult who received the AZD1222 COVID-19 vaccine. The CDR3 runs from the conserved cysteine through the conserved F or W. A D gene is named only where the DNA matches it firmly. A row's size may be missing; if present it is once, few, many or a size class.

V gene	clone size	CDR3 length	D gene	J gene	CDR3 protein	CDR3 DNA
TRBV2	many	13	TRBD1	TRBJ2-7	CASTSGQSYEQYF	TGTGCCAGCACCTCGGGACAGAGCTACGAGCAGTACTTC
TRBV10-1	NA	14	TRBD1	TRBJ2-1	CASSEGASYNEQFF	TGCGCCAGCAGCGAGGGGGCCTCCTACAATGAGCAGTTCTTC
TRBV5-1	NA	14	TRBD2	TRBJ2-1	CASSFVASGDEQFF	TGCGCCAGCAGCTTTGTTGCTAGCGGGGATGAGCAGTTCTTC
TRBV7-2	NA	14	NA	TRBJ1-5	CASSSTGINQPQHF	TGTGCCAGCAGCTCTACAGGGATAAATCAGCCCCAGCATTTT
TRBV7-9	NA	15	NA	TRBJ2-3	CASSPENGAPDTQYF	TGTGCCAGCAGCCCAGAGAACGGGGCACCAGATACGCAGTATTTT
TRBV14	NA	15	NA	TRBJ2-7	CASSQVSGIPYEQYF	TGTGCCAGCAGCCAAGTCTCCGGGATTCCCTACGAGCAGTACTTC
TRBV27	NA	14	TRBD1	TRBJ1-5	CASSRQGGNQPQHF	TGTGCCAGCAGTCGACAGGGGGGCAATCAGCCCCAGCATTTT
TRBV3-1/TRBV3-2	NA	15	NA	TRBJ1-4	CASSQATVFNEKLFF	TGTGCCAGCAGCCAAGCGACAGTCTTTAATGAAAAACTGTTTTTT
TRBV16	NA	15	TRBD1	TRBJ1-1	CASSQWTGVNTEAFF	TGTGCCAGCAGCCAATGGACAGGGGTGAACACTGAAGCTTTCTTT
TRBV5-1	NA	16	TRBD2	TRBJ2-7	CASSQGTSNLRYEQYF	TGCGCCAGCAGCCAAGGGACTAGCAATTTGAGGTACGAGCAGTACTTC
TRBV12-5	NA	17	NA	TRBJ1-6	CASGLAPKDKRNSPLHF	TGTGCTAGTGGTTTGGCCCCAAAGGACAAAAGGAATTCACCCCTCCACTTT
TRBV19	NA	16	TRBD2	TRBJ2-1	CASSQGLAGSYNEQFF	TGTGCCAGTAGTCAGGGACTAGCGGGGTCCTACAATGAGCAGTTCTTC
TRBV6-6	NA	16	TRBD2	TRBJ2-3	CASSYSTGGSTDTQYF	TGTGCCAGCAGTTACTCGACGGGGGGGAGCACAGATACGCAGTATTTT
TRBV27	few	16	NA	TRBJ1-5	CASRPWGAGSNQPQHF	TGTGCCAGCAGACCTTGGGGGGCAGGGAGCAATCAGCCCCAGCATTTT
TRBV5-5	few	12	NA	TRBJ2-7	CASSPRQHEQYF	TGTGCCAGCAGCCCACGACAACACGAGCAGTACTTC
TRBV5-4	NA	16	NA	TRBJ2-2	CASSLQVVGGTGELFF	TGTGCCAGCAGCTTGCAAGTTGTAGGGGGAACCGGGGAGCTGTTTTTT
TRBV28	NA	14	NA	TRBJ1-5	CASSQEDRGQPQHF	TGTGCCAGCAGTCAGGAGGACCGGGGTCAGCCCCAGCATTTT
TRBV6-5	few	14	NA	TRBJ2-7	CASSPVGSSYEQYF	TGTGCCAGCAGCCCGGTGGGCAGCTCCTACGAGCAGTACTTC
TRBV10-3	NA	14	TRBD1	TRBJ1-2	CAISWTGNLYGYTF	TGTGCCATCAGTTGGACAGGGAACCTCTATGGCTACACCTTC
TRBV9	NA	17	TRBD2	TRBJ2-1	CASSASSGGRSYNEQFF	TGTGCCAGCAGCGCCTCTAGCGGGGGCCGCTCCTACAATGAGCAGTTCTTC
TRBV18	NA	15	TRBD1	TRBJ1-5	CASSPLGRGDQPQHF	TGTGCCAGCTCACCTTTAGGCAGGGGGGATCAGCCCCAGCATTTT
TRBV7-2	NA	18	TRBD2	TRBJ2-3	CASSLALSSGGNTDTQYF	TGTGCCAGCAGCTTAGCGCTTTCTAGCGGGGGTAACACAGATACGCAGTATTTT